This is a list of T cell receptor beta chains from one sample in a study of T cell responses to AZD1222 COVID-19 vaccine. Here immunoSEQ multiplex PCR was the method, and the copy in TCRdb shows in-frame clones only, minus some. In the table there are some 47,000 clones, 75% to 85% of which are singletons. The input for sequencing was peripheral blood, taken on day 0 of AZD1222 vaccination. These receptors were taken from an adult in good health. The CDR3 runs from the conserved cysteine through the conserved F or W. A D gene is named only where the DNA matches it firmly. Clone size, where shown, is once, few, many, or a class for clones that have expanded.

D	J	V	size	length	DNA	CDR3
.	TRBJ1-1	TRBV19	.	16	TGTGCCAGTACCACGTCCTTTGGAATCGGGAACACTGAAGCTTTCTTT	CASTTSFGIGNTEAFF
.	TRBJ1-1	TRBV7-8	few	13	TGTGCCAGCAGCATAGAGTGGCTCGCTGAAGCTTTCTTT	CASSIEWLAEAFF
TRBD1	TRBJ2-5	TRBV5-1	.	15	TGCGCCAGCAGCTTGGTTGGGACAGGGGGAGAGACCCAGTACTTC	CASSLVGTGGETQYF
.	TRBJ1-2	TRBV28	.	17	TGTGCCAGCAGTCCGGAGGGGCAGGGTCGGTTAGGGTATGGCTACACCTTC	CASSPEGQGRLGYGYTF
.	TRBJ1-5	TRBV27	.	14	.	CASSFGQGNQPQHF
TRBD1	TRBJ1-1	TRBV18	.	15	TGTGCCAGCTCACCTCAGGGGGCATGGGGTACTGAAGCTTTCTTT	CASSPQGAWGTEAFF
TRBD2	TRBJ2-1	TRBV3-1/TRBV3-2	.	15	TGTGCCAGCAGCCAAGCCCCTAGCGGGGGTTATGAGCAGTTCTTC	CASSQAPSGGYEQFF
.	TRBJ1-2	TRBV4-2	once	14	TGTGCCAGCAGCCCCGAACTTCTGGACTATGGCTACACCTTC	CASSPELLDYGYTF
.	TRBJ1-6	TRBV5-1	.	14	.	CASSFRGRNSPLHF
.	TRBJ1-2	TRBV5-1	.	14	TGCGCCAGCCGTCCGGGGGGCGGTAACTATGGCTACACCTTC	CASRPGGGNYGYTF
TRBD2	TRBJ2-3	TRBV28	few	16	TGTGCCAGCAGTAGACTAGCGGTGGAAGGCACAGATACGCAGTATTTT	CASSRLAVEGTDTQYF
TRBD2	TRBJ2-1	TRBV6-1	.	15	TGTGCCAGCAGTGAAGCGTGGGGAGGGTACAATGAGCAGTTCTTC	CASSEAWGGYNEQFF
.	TRBJ2-1	TRBV5-1	once	11	TGCGCCAGCAGCTCTCACCAAGGGCAGTTCTTC	CASSSHQGQFF
TRBD2	TRBJ2-2	TRBV4-2	.	15	TGTGCCAGCAGCCATAGCGGGAGCGGCACCGGGGAGCTGTTTTTT	CASSHSGSGTGELFF
.	TRBJ1-1	TRBV6-5	.	13	TGTGCCAGCACCTGGACAGCGAACACTGAAGCTTTCTTT	CASTWTANTEAFF
TRBD2	TRBJ2-7	TRBV11-2	few	15	TGTGCCAGCAGCTCAATTAACAGCGGGACCTACGAGCAGTACTTC	CASSSINSGTYEQYF
TRBD1	TRBJ1-5	TRBV27	.	20	TGTGCCAGCAGTTTCCCTCCTTGGGGGACAGGGGGAGTGGAGAGTCAGCCCCAGCATTTT	CASSFPPWGTGGVESQPQHF
.	TRBJ1-5	TRBV19	.	15	TGTGCCAGTGCCCCCCAGCGAAATAGCAATCAGCCCCAGCATTTT	CASAPQRNSNQPQHF